Following are 18 T cell receptor beta chains from one sample sequenced in a study of a mutant IDH1 vaccine in newly diagnosed glioma (dated by TCRdb to about 2021). These TCRs are of unknown antigen specificity. According to the study, the label for this sample's time point signals: week 23, last vaccination. A 20-mer mutant IDH1 peptide at 300 micrograms in Montanide made up each vaccine dose, which was injected subcutaneously together with topical imiquimod. The library was generated by the immunoSEQ multiplex PCR assay. Held by TCRdb, this immuneACCESS table contains in-frame sequences only and omits some clones. Under half of the omission traces to an unresolved V gene where checked; the cause of the rest is unknown. This sample holds approximately 66,000 clones; approximately 87% were observed only once. The ten largest make up 10% to 15% of the sample. The sequencing here drew on PBMCs, taken from a glioma patient whose treatment included an IDH1 peptide vaccine. The origin of the receptors is a man between 18 and 29 years old with glioma.

This clone occurred a few times. The chain carries TRBV7-2 and TRBJ2-4; D uncertain. This CDR3 is built from 14 residues. Germline V gene sequence: CDR1 SGHTA, CDR2 FQGNSA. Trimming stripped 1 base from V and 7 bases from J, with 11 bases between. CDR3 nucleotide sequence: TGTGCCAGCAGCTTAGACTACATTGGGAACATTCAGTACTTC. This gives the protein CASSLDYIGNIQYF.

This clone was seen a few times. The CDR3 bases are TGTGCCTGGAGTGTAACACCACAGCCCCAGCATTTT. It yields the protein CAWSVTPQPQHF. The V call is TRBV30, the J call TRBJ1-5; D is ambiguous. CDR3 length: 12 residues. V shed 0 bases and J shed 7 bases, with 7 bases lying between them. Germline V gene data show CDR1 as GTSNPN and CDR2 as SVGIG (reference sequence).

V and J are TRBV7-9 and TRBJ2-2; D gene ambiguous. V lost 5 bases, J lost 2 bases, and 15 bases lay in between. This CDR3 comprises 16 residues. The germline gives CDR1 SEHNR, CDR2 FQNEAQ (reference sequence). CDR3 nucleotide sequence: TGTGCCAGCAGCCCCGCTAATGGAGTTAACACCGGGGAGCTGTTTTTT. Amino acid sequence: CASSPANGVNTGELFF. The variable domain in full, with the rest retrieved from reference TRBV7-9 and TRBJ2-2, is DTGVSQNPRHKITKRGQNVTFRCDPISEHNRLYWYRQTLGQGPEFLTYFQNEAQLEKSRLLSDRFSAERPKGSFSTLEIQRTEQGDSAMYLCASSPANGVNTGELFFGEGSRLTVL.

The chain couples TRBV2 to TRBJ2-3, with 7 nucleotides matching TRBD1. The J segment lost 0 bases and the V segment lost 4 bases, leaving 1 base of the junction unmatched. The CDR3 is 14 residues long. Germline CDR1 SNHLY, CDR2 FYNNEI. CDR3 coding DNA: TGTGCCAGCAGTGGGGGACAGAGCACAGATACGCAGTATTTT. Translated, it gives CASSGGQSTDTQYF.

This sequence joins TRBV6-6 and TRBJ1-2; D gene uncertain. The germline gives CDR1 MNHNY, CDR2 SVGAGI (reference sequence). V was pared by 7 bases and J by 4 bases, with 10 bases between. The CDR3 has 12 residues. DNA for the CDR3: TGTGCCAGCAAGGACGGATTCTATGGCTACACCTTC. Residues: CASKDGFYGYTF.

The chain combines TRBV6-6 with TRBJ2-4; D possibly matches TRBD1 or TRBD2 (5 bases each). CDR1 MNHNY and CDR2 SVGAGI come from the germline V gene (reference sequence). The CDR3 is made up of 16 amino acids. Trimming left V 6 bases short and J 9 bases short, with 24 bases between. The CDR3 is CASSPAGAGELSIQYF. The DNA of the CDR3 is TGTGCCAGCAGCCCGGCCGGGGCGGGTGAATTGAGCATTCAGTACTTC.

In the case of this clone: The junction departs from the called germline gene at one end, perhaps through a read error. This chain joins TRBV19 and TRBJ1-4, with D hard to call. Germline CDR1 and CDR2: LNHDA and SQIVND (reference sequence). The CDR3 is made up of 14 amino acids. The CDR3 here is CASSGGLRLEKLFF. CDR3 coding DNA: TGTGCGAGTAGTGGTGGCCTCAGACTTGAAAAACTGTTTTTT.

By share, this clone counts as medium-sized. The chain has TRBV7-2 and TRBJ1-5, with 7 positions matching TRBD1. The CDR3 extends over 15 amino acids. V shed 1 base, J shed 7 bases, and the junction held 7 bases outside the gene matches. Germline CDR1 reads SGHTA; CDR2 reads FQGNSA. The CDR3 region is CASSLERGQRQPQHF. The CDR3 nucleotides are TGTGCCAGCAGCTTAGAGAGGGGGCAGAGGCAGCCCCAGCATTTT.

This clone turned up a few times. This chain uses TRBV7-9 with TRBJ1-1; D perhaps matches TRBD1 (6 bases). V was pared by 5 bases and J by 5 bases, with 21 bases between. The germline gives CDR1 SEHNR, CDR2 FQNEAQ (reference sequence). CDR3 length equals 16 residues. CDR3 sequence (DNA): TGTGCCAGCAGCCCAGGGGACGGAAGGTCTTCAACTGAAGCTTTCTTT. This codes for CASSPGDGRSSTEAFF.

V usage is TRBV2 and J usage is TRBJ2-5; D is unresolved. The CDR3 is 14 amino acids. Trimming cost V 2 bases and J 1 base, with 8 bases left between them. Germline V CDR1 and CDR2: SNHLY, FYNNEI. Written as DNA, the CDR3 is TGTGCCAGCAGTGAATTGGCAGTCCAAGAGACCCAGTACTTC. This encodes CASSELAVQETQYF.

The chain couples TRBV2 to TRBJ1-2; D is possibly TRBD1 (5 bases). The CDR3 contains 13 residues. From germline, CDR1 is SNHLY and CDR2 FYNNEI. Trimming cost V 6 bases and J 4 bases, with 12 bases left between them. The CDR3 DNA sequence: TGTGCCAGCAGGGAAACAGGACTCTATGGCTACACCTTC. Protein sequence: CASRETGLYGYTF.

This rearrangement joins TRBV4-3 to TRBJ2-1; 11 bases align to TRBD2. V lost 0 bases and J lost 4; bases outside the gene matches: 5. The CDR3 extends over 17 amino acids. The germline V gene has CDR1 LGHNA and CDR2 YSLEER. CDR3: CASSQEASGGQYNEQFF. The CDR3 DNA reads as TGCGCCAGCAGCCAAGAGGCTAGCGGGGGGCAATACAATGAGCAGTTCTTC.

This chain uses TRBV19 with TRBJ1-4, with TRBD1 as a possible D gene (5 bases). Trimming shortened V by 5 bases and J by 8 bases, and 15 bases separated the two germline ends. The germline V gene has CDR1 LNHDA and CDR2 SQIVND (reference sequence). The CDR3 covers 14 residues. CDR3 in DNA: TGTGCCAGTAGTTACCGGGGCGCAGGAGAAAAACTGTTTTTT. It codes for CASSYRGAGEKLFF.

V gene TRBV7-2 combines with J gene TRBJ1-1; a possible D gene is TRBD1 (6 bases). V lost 5 bases and J 1 base, leaving 26 bases between the germline ends. The CDR3 is made up of 19 amino acids. CDR1 and CDR2 (germline): SGHTA, FQGNSA. CDR3 amino acids: CASSRFSGATGHSNTEAFF. The CDR3 bases are TGTGCCAGCAGCCGATTCTCCGGGGCAACGGGACATTCGAACACTGAAGCTTTCTTT.

The chain uses TRBV30 and TRBJ2-7; D might be TRBD2 (5 bases). The V gene's germline CDR1 is GTSNPN and CDR2 SVGIG (reference sequence). This CDR3 has 15 amino acids. Trimming removed 0 bases from V and 4 bases from J, with 16 bases in between. The CDR3 here is CAWSVRREGWYEQYF. The CDR3 coding sequence is TGTGCCTGGAGTGTACGGAGAGAGGGTTGGTACGAGCAGTACTTC.

This chain uses TRBV19 with TRBJ1-6; D ambiguous. With 7 bases removed from V and 7 bases from J, the gap between germline ends came to 8 bases. The CDR3 loop spans 12 amino acids. Germline lookup yields CDR1 LNHDA and CDR2 SQIVND (reference sequence). The DNA for the CDR3 is TGTGCCAGTACCGTGGGCAATTCACCCCTCCACTTT. Encoded protein: CASTVGNSPLHF.

This sequence joins TRBV30 and TRBJ1-1; TRBD1 matches at 10 bases. V lost 5 bases to trimming and J lost 4 bases; unmatched junction nucleotides: 4. The length of the CDR3 is 13 residues. Germline lookup yields CDR1 GTSNPN and CDR2 SVGIG (reference sequence). DNA of the CDR3: TGTGCCTGGGGGACAGGGGTGGCCACTGAAGCTTTCTTT. This sequence encodes CAWGTGVATEAFF.

The chain has TRBV7-6 and TRBJ1-3; no clear D gene. Germline CDR1 and CDR2: SGHVS and FNYEAQ. With 1 base removed from V and 0 bases from J, the gap between germline ends came to 7 bases. The CDR3 spans 15 residues. In nucleotides, the CDR3 is TGTGCCAGCAGCTTAGGCCATTACTCTGGAAACACCATATATTTT. Protein product: CASSLGHYSGNTIYF.